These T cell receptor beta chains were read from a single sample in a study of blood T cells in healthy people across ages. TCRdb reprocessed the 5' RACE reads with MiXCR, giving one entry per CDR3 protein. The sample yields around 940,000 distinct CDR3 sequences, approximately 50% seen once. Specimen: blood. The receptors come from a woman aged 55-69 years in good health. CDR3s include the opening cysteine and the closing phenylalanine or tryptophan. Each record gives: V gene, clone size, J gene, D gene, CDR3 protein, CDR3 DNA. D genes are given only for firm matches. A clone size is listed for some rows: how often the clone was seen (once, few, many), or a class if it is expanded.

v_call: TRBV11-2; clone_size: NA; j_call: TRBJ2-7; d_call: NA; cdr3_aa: CASSGGYFEQYF; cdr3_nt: TGTGCCAGCAGCGGCGGCTATTTCGAGCAGTACTTC
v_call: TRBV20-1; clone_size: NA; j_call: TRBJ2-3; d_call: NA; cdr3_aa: CSARDEGRGSTDTQYF; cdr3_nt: TGCAGTGCTAGAGATGAGGGGCGGGGTAGCACAGATACGCAGTATTTT
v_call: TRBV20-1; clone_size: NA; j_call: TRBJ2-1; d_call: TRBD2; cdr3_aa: CSAMGAPGLAGRVNEQFF; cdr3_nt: TGCAGTGCTATGGGGGCGCCGGGACTAGCGGGTAGGGTGAATGAGCAGTTCTTC
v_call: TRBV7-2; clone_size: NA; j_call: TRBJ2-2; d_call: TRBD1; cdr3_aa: CASSLNRGSTGELFF; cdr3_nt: TGTGCCAGCAGCTTAAACAGGGGATCCACCGGGGAGCTGTTTTTT
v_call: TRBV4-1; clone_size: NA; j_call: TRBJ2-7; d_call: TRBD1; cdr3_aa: CASSQRQGIYYEQYF; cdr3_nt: TGCGCCAGCAGCCAGCGACAGGGGATCTACTACGAGCAGTACTTC
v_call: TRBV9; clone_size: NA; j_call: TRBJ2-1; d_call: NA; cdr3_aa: CASSAATGYNEQFF; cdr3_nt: TGTGCCAGCAGCGCCGCCACAGGGTACAATGAGCAGTTCTTC
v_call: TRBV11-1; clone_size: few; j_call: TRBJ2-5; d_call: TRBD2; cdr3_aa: CASSPGLAGATQYF; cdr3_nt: TGTGCCAGCAGCCCGGGACTAGCGGGAGCGACCCAGTACTTC
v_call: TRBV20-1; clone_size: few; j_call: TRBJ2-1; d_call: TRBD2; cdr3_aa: CSARGTSGSKGTTYNEQFF; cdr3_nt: TGCAGTGCTAGAGGGACTAGCGGGAGTAAGGGTACTACCTACAATGAGCAGTTCTTC
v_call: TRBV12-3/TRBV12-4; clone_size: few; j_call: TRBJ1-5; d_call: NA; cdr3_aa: CASSLGSFNSNQPQHF; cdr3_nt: TGTGCCAGCAGTCTCGGGTCCTTCAACTCCAATCAGCCCCAGCATTTT
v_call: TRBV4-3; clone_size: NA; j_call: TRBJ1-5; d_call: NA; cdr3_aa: CASSQDVVEAGEPQHF; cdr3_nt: TGCGCCAGCAGCCAAGATGTGGTGGAGGCAGGGGAGCCCCAGCATTTT
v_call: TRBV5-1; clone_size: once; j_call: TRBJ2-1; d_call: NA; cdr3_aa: CASSLGPPGYNEQFF; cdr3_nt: TGCGCCAGCAGCTTGGGGCCCCCGGGGTACAATGAGCAGTTCTTC
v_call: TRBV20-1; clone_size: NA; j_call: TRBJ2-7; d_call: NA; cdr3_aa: CSASPRGPSYEQYF; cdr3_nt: TGCAGTGCTAGCCCCCGGGGGCCCTCCTACGAGCAGTACTTC
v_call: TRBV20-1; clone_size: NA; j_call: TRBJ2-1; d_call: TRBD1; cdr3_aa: CSASPAGTDRNEQFF; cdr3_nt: TGCAGTGCTAGTCCTGCCGGGACAGATCGCAATGAGCAGTTTTTC
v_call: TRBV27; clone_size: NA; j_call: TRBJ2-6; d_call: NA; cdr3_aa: CASSLSISFSGANVLTF; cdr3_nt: TGTGCCAGCAGTTTATCGATCAGTTTCTCTGGGGCCAACGTCCTGACTTTC
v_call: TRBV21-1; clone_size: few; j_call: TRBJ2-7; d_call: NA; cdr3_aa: CASSPGRDRPYEQYF; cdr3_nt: TGTGCCAGCAGCCCAGGTCGGGACAGACCCTACGAGCAGTACTTC
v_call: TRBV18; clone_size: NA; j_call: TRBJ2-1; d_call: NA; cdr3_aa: CASSPGNSYNEQFF; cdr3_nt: TGTGCCAGCTCACCGGGGAATTCCTACAATGAGCAGTTCTTC
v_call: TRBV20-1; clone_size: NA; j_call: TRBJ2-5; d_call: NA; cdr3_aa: CSARDGLRETQYF; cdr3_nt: TGCAGTGCTAGAGATGGACTCCGGGAGACCCAGTACTTC
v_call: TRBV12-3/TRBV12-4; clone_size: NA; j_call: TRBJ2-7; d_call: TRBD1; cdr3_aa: CASSLGQVLSYEQYF; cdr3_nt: TGTGCCAGCAGTCTAGGACAGGTCCTGTCCTACGAGCAGTACTTC
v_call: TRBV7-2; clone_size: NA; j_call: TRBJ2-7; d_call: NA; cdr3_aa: CASSRSSEQYF; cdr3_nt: TGTGCCAGCAGCCGGAGTAGCGAGCAGTACTTC
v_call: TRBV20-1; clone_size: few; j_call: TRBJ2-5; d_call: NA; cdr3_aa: CSARDGRVPQETQYF; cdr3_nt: TGCAGTGCTAGAGATGGCAGGGTCCCCCAAGAGACCCAGTACTTC
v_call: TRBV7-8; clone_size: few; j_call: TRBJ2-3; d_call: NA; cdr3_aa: CASSTIVASTDTQYF; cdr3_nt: TGTGCCAGCAGCACCATAGTGGCTAGCACAGATACGCAGTATTTT
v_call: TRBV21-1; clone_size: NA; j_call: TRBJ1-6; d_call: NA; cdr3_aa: CASSAAGTGISPLHF; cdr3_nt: TGTGCCAGCAGCGCTGCCGGGACAGGGATATCACCCCTCCACTTT
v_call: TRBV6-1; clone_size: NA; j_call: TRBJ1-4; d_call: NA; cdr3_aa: CASRVPGFGEGKLFF; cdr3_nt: TGTGCCAGCAGAGTTCCAGGGTTCGGTGAAGGAAAACTGTTTTTT
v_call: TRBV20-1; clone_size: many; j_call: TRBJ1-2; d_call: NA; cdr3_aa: CSARVQGSYGYTF; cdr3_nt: TGCAGTGCTAGAGTGCAGGGGTCTTATGGCTACACCTTC
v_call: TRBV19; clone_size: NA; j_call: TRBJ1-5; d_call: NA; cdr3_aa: CASSIRDNNQPQHF; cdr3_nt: TGTGCCAGCAGTATCAGAGACAACAATCAGCCCCAGCATTTT
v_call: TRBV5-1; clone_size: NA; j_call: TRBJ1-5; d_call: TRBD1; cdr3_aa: CASSLGTGGGSNQPQHF; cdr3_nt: TGCGCCAGCAGCTTGGGGACAGGGGGCGGGAGCAATCAGCCCCAGCATTTT
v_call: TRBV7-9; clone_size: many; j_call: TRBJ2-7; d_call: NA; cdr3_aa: CASSVEGPREQYF; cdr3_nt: TGTGCCAGCAGCGTCGAAGGGCCCCGCGAGCAGTACTTC
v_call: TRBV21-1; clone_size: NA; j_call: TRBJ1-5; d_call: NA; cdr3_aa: CASSKWFRLGRTDQPQHF; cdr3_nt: TGTGCCAGCAGCAAATGGTTTAGATTAGGAAGGACGGATCAGCCCCAGCATTTT
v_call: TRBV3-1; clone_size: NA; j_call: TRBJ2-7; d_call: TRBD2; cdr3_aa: CASSRGTSMYEQYF; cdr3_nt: TGTGCCAGCAGCCGCGGGACTAGCATGTACGAGCAGTACTTC
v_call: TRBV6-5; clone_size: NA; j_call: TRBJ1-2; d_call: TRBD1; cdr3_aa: CASSKTGNGGYTF; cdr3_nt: TGTGCCAGCAGCAAGACAGGGAATGGAGGCTACACCTTC
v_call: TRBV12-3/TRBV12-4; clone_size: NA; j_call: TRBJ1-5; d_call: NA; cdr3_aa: CASSLAYRAGNQPQHF; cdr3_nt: TGTGCCAGCAGTTTAGCCTACAGGGCGGGCAATCAGCCCCAGCATTTT